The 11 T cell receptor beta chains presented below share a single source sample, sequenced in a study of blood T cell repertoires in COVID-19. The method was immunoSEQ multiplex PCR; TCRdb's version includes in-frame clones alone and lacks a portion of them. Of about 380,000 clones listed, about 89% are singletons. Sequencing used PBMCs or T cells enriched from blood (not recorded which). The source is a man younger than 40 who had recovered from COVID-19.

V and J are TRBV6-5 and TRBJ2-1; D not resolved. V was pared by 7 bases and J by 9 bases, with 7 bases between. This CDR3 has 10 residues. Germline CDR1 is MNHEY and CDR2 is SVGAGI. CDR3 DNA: TGTGCCAGCACTAGTGCTGAGCAGTTCTTC. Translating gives CASTSAEQFF.

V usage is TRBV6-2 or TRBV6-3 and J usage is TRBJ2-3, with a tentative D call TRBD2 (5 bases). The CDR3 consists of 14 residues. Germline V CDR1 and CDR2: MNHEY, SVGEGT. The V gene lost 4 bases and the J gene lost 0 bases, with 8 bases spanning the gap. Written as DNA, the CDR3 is TGTGCCAGCAGTTGGCGGGCTAGCACAGATACGCAGTATTTT. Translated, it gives CASSWRASTDTQYF.

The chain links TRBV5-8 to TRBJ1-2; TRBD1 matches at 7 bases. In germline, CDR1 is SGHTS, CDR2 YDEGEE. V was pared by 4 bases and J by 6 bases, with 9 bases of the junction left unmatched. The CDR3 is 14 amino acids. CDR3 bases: TGTGCCAGCAGCCCCCTATTTACAGGGGATGGCTACACCTTC. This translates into CASSPLFTGDGYTF.

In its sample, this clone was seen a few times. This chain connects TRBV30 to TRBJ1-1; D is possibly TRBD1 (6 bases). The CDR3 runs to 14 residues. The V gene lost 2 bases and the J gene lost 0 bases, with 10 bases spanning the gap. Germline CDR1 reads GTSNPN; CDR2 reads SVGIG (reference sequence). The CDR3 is CAWSLGQMNTEAFF. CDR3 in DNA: TGTGCCTGGAGTTTAGGACAGATGAACACTGAAGCTTTCTTT.

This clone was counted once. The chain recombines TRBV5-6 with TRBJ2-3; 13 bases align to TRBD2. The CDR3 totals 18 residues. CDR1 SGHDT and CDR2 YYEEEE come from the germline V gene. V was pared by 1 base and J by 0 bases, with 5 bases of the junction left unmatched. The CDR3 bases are TGTGCCAGCAGCTTGATCACTAGCGGGGGGGCTAGCACAGATACGCAGTATTTT. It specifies CASSLITSGGASTDTQYF.

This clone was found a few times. This CDR3 is CAWSRPGGNTIYF. CDR3 bases: TGTGCCTGGAGTCGACCAGGGGGGAACACCATATATTTT. This sequence joins TRBV30 and TRBJ1-3, with TRBD1 matching over 7 bases. V lost 2 bases to trimming and J lost 7 bases; unmatched junction nucleotides: 5. CDR1 is GTSNPN, CDR2 SVGIG, per germline (reference sequence). The CDR3 sequence is 13 residues long.

The DNA of the CDR3 is TGTGCCTGGAGTGAGACAGGAATCAACACTGAAGCTTTCTTT. Protein product: CAWSETGINTEAFF. The V gene is TRBV30, the J gene TRBJ1-1; perhaps TRBD1 as D (6 bases). Trimming pared 1 base from V and 2 bases from J, leaving 11 bases between. The CDR3 sequence is 14 residues long. Germline CDR1 GTSNPN, CDR2 SVGIG (reference sequence).

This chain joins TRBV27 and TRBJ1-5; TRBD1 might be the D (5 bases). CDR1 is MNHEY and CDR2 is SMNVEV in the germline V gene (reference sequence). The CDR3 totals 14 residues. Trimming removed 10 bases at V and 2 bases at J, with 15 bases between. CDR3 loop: CATGEGGGNQPQHF. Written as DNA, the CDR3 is TGTGCCACGGGGGAGGGAGGCGGCAATCAGCCCCAGCATTTT.

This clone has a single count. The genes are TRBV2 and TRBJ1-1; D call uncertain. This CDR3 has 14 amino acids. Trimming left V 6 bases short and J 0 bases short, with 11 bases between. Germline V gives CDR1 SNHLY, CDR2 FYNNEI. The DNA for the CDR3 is TGTGCCAGCAGCGTAGGAGCTTTGAACACTGAAGCTTTCTTT. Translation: CASSVGALNTEAFF. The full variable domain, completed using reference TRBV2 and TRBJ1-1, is EPEVTQTPSHQVTQMGQEVILRCVPISNHLYFYWYRQILGQKVEFLVSFYNNEISEKSEIFDDQFSVERPDGSNFTLKIRSTKLEDSAMYFCASSVGALNTEAFFGQGTRLTVV.

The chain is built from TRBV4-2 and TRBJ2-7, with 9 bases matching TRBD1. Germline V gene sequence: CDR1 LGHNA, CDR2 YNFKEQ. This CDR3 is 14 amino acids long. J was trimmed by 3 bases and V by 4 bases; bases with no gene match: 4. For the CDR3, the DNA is TGTGCCAGCAGCCTTCGGACAGGGGACTACGAGCAGTACTTC. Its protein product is CASSLRTGDYEQYF.

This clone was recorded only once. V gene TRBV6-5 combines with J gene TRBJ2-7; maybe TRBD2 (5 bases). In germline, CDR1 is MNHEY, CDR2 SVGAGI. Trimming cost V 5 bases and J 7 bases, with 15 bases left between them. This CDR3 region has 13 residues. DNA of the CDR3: TGTGCCAGCAGTACTTGGGAGTTGGGGGAGCAGTACTTC. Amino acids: CASSTWELGEQYF.